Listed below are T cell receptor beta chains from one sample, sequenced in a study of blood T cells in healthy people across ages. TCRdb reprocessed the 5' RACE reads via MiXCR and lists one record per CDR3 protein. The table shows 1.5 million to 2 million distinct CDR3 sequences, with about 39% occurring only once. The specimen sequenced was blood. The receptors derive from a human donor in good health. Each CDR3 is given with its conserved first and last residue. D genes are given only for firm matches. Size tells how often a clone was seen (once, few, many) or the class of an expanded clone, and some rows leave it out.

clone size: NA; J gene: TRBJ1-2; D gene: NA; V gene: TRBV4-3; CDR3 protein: CASSQENQGYGYTF; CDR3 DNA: TGCGCCAGCAGCCAAGAGAATCAAGGCTATGGCTACACCTTC
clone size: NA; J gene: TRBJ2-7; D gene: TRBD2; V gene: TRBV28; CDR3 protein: CASSLYAGGDLYNEQYF; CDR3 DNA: TGTGCCAGCAGTTTATATGCGGGGGGAGATCTCTACAATGAGCAGTACTTC
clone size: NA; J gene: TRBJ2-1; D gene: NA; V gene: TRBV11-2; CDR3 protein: CASSRSQIMEQFF; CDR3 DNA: TGTGCCAGCAGCAGATCCCAAATCATGGAGCAGTTCTTC
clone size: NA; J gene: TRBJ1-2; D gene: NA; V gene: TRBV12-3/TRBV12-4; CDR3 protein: CASSFTLVYRSNSYTF; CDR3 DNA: TGTGCCAGTAGTTTCACCTTAGTTTACCGGTCTAATAGCTACACCTTC
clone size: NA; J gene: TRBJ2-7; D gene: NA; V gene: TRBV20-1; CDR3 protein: CSPQTPEYEQYF; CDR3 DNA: TGCAGCCCGCAAACCCCAGAATACGAGCAGTACTTC
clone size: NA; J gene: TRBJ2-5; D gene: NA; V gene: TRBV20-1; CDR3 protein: CSARPRTTTQETQYF; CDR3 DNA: TGCAGTGCGAGACCTAGGACCACGACACAAGAGACCCAGTACTTC
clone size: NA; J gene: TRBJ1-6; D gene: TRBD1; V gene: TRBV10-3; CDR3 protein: CAIRGQADASPLHF; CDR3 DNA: TGTGCCATCAGAGGACAGGCTGACGCTTCACCCCTCCACTTT
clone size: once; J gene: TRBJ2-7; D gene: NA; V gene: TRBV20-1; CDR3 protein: CSAIGPDTRAYEQYF; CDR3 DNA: TGCAGTGCTATAGGCCCGGACACCCGGGCCTACGAGCAGTACTTC
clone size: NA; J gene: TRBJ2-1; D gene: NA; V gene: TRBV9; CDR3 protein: CTCSPPSGELYNEQFF; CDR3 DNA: TGTACCTGCAGCCCCCCATCGGGGGAACTCTACAATGAGCAGTTCTTC
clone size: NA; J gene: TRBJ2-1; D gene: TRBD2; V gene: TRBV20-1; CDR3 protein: CSAQLLAGETYNEQFF; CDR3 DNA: TGCAGTGCTCAACTTTTAGCGGGGGAAACCTACAATGAGCAGTTCTTC
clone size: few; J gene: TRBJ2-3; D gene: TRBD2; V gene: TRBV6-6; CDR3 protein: CASSYERGSTDTQYF; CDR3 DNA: TGTGCCAGCAGTTACGAGCGGGGGAGCACAGATACGCAGTATTTT
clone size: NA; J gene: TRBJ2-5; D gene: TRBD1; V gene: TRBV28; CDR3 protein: CASSSPGQGGTQYF; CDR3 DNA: TGTGCCAGCAGCTCACCGGGACAGGGGGGTACCCAGTACTTC
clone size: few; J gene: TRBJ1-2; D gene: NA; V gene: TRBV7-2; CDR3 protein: CASSSRRTAYGYTF; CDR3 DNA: TGTGCCAGCAGCTCGCGGAGGACAGCGTATGGCTACACCTTC
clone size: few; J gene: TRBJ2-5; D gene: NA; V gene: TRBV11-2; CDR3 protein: CASSLYLQGQETQYF; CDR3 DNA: TGTGCCAGCAGCTTATATTTACAGGGACAAGAGACCCAGTACTTC
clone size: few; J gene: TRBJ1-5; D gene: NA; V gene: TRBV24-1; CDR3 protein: CATSEPGFNQPQHF; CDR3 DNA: TGTGCCACCAGTGAACCAGGGTTTAATCAGCCCCAGCATTTT
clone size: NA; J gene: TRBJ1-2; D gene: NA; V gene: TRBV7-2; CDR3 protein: CASSPRWEGNGYTF; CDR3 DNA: TGTGCCAGCAGCCCTCGGTGGGAAGGAAATGGCTACACCTTC
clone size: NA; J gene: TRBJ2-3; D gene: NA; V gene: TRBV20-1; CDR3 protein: CSARIRARDTDTQYF; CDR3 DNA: TGCAGTGCTAGAATTAGGGCCAGGGACACAGATACGCAGTATTTT
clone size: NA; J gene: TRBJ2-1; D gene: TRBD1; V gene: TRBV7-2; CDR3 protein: CASSLTGGSDDEQFF; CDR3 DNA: TGTGCCAGCAGCCTCACAGGGGGCAGTGACGATGAGCAGTTCTTC
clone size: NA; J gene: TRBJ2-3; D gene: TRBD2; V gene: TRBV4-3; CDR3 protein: CASSLFAGGPDTLYF; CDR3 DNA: TGCGCCAGCAGCCTATTTGCGGGGGGCCCAGATACGCTGTATTTT
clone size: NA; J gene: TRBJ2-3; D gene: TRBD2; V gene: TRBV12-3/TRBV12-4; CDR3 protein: CASGLAGAGRTDTQYF; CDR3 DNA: TGTGCCAGCGGACTAGCGGGGGCAGGCCGCACAGATACGCAGTATTTT
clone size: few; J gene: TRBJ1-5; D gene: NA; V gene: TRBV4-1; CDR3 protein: CASSQVYSRGDRPQHF; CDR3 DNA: TGCGCCAGCAGCCAAGTGTATTCCAGGGGAGATCGGCCCCAGCATTTT
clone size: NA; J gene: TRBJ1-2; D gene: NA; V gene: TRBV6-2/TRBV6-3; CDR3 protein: CASSPYGNGYTF; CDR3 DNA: TGTGCCAGCAGCCCATACGGGAACGGCTACACCTTC
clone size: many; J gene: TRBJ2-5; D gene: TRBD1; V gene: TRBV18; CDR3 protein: CASSPRTGAGETQYF; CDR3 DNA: TGTGCCAGCTCACCGCGGACAGGGGCGGGAGAGACCCAGTACTTC
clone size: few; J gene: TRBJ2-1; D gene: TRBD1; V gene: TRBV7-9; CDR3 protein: CASSPLRTGVNEQFF; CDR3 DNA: TGTGCCAGCAGCCCCCTACGGACAGGGGTGAATGAGCAGTTCTTC
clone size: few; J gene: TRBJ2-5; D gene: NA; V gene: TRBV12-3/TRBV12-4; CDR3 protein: CASSLLIRGGETQYF; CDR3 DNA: TGTGCCAGCAGTTTATTGATCCGAGGCGGGGAGACCCAGTACTTC
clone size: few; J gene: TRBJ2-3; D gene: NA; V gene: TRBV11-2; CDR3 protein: CASSLGSVADTQYF; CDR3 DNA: TGTGCCAGCAGCTTAGGTAGCGTAGCAGATACGCAGTATTTT
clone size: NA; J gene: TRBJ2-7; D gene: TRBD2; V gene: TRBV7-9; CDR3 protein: CASSKWTSGTYEQYF; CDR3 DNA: TGTGCCAGCAGCAAGTGGACTAGCGGGACCTACGAGCAGTACTTC
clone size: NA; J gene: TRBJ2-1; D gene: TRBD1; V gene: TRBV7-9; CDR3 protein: CASSTPGQGSDNEQFF; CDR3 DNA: TGTGCCAGCAGCACACCGGGACAGGGGAGCGACAATGAGCAGTTCTTC
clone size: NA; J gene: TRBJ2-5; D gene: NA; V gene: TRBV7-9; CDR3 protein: CAGAGAETQYF; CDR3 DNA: TGTGCCGGGGCTGGGGCAGAGACCCAGTACTTC
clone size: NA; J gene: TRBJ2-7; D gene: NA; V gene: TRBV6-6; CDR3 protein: CASSYTGERDYEQYF; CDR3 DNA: TGTGCCAGCAGTTACACGGGGGAACGGGACTACGAGCAGTACTTC
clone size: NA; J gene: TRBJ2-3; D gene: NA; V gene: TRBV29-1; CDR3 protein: CSVRRGPEADTQYF; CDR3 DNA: TGCAGCGTCCGGCGGGGGCCCGAGGCAGATACGCAGTATTTT
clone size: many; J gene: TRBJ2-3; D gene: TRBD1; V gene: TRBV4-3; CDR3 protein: CASSQDRGGTDTQYF; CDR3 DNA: TGTGCCAGCAGTCAGGACAGGGGTGGCACAGATACGCAGTATTTT
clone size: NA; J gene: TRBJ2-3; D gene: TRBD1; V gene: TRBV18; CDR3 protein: CASSHVDRGPADTQYF; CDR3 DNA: TGTGCCAGCTCACATGTGGACAGGGGGCCGGCAGATACGCAGTATTTT
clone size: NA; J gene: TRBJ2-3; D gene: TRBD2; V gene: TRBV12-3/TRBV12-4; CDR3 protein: CASSRTSGGSADTQYF; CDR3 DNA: TGTGCCAGCAGTCGGACTAGCGGGGGGTCGGCAGATACGCAGTATTTT
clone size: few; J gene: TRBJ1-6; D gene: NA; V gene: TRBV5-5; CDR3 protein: CASSWEQGPNSPLHF; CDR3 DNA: TGTGCCAGCAGCTGGGAGCAGGGCCCTAATTCACCCCTCCACTTT
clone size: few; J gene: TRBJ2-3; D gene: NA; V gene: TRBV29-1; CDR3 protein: CSPRRRTDTQYF; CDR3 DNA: TGCAGCCCCCGCCGTCGCACAGATACGCAGTATTTT
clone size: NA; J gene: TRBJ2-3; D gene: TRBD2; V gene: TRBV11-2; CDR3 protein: CASSLDLTSGIVDTQYF; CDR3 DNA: TGTGCCAGCAGCTTAGATCTGACTAGCGGGATAGTGGATACGCAGTATTTT
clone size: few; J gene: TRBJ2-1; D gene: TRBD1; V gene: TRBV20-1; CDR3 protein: CSALPGQGGNEQFF; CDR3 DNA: TGCAGTGCTCTCCCCGGACAGGGAGGCAATGAGCAGTTCTTC
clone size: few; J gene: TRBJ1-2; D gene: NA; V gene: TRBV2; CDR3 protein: CATGNYGYTF; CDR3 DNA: TGTGCCACCGGTAACTATGGCTACACCTTC
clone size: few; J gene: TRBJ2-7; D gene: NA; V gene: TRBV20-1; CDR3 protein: CSATPGSANTYEQYF; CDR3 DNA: TGCAGTGCAACCCCCGGCTCCGCAAATACCTACGAGCAGTACTTC
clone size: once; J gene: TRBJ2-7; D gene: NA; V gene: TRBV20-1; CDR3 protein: CSAGLDSRSSYEQYF; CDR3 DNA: TGCAGTGCTGGGCTGGACTCTAGGAGCTCCTACGAGCAGTACTTC
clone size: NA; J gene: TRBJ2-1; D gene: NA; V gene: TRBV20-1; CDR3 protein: CSVALASYNEQFF; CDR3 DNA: TGCAGTGTTGCGCTAGCGAGCTACAATGAGCAGTTCTTC
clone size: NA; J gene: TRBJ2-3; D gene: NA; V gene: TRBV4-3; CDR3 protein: CASSRRLEPTDTQYF; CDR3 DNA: TGCGCCAGCAGCCGCCGACTAGAACCTACAGATACGCAGTATTTT
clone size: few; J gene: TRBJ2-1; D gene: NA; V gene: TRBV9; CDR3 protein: CASSVVVRYNEQFF; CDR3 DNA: TGTGCCAGCAGCGTAGTGGTCAGATACAATGAGCAGTTCTTC
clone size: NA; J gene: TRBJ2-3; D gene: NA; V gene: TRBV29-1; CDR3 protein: CSVEEFPDKGQTDTQYF; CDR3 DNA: TGCAGCGTTGAAGAGTTTCCCGACAAGGGGCAGACAGATACGCAGTATTTT
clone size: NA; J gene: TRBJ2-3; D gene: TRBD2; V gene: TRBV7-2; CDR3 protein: CASTSPSGSTDTQYF; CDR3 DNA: TGTGCCAGCACCTCCCCTAGCGGAAGCACAGATACGCAGTATTTT
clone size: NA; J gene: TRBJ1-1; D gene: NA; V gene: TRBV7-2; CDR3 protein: CASRFSVNTEAFF; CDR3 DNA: TGTGCCAGCCGCTTTTCGGTGAACACTGAAGCTTTCTTT
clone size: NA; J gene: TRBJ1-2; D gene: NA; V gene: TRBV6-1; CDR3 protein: CASLDSSLLNYGYTF; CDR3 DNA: TGTGCCAGCTTGGACAGCAGCCTTCTTAACTATGGCTACACCTTC
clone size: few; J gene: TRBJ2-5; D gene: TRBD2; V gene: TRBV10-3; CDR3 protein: CAISESIGTSESETQYF; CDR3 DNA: TGTGCCATCAGTGAGTCGATTGGAACTAGCGAAAGTGAGACCCAGTACTTC
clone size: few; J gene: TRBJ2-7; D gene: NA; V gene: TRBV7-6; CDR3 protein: CASSLEFAASDEQYF; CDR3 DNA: TGTGCCAGCAGCTTAGAGTTTGCGGCCTCGGACGAGCAGTACTTC
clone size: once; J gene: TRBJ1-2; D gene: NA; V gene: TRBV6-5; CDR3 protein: CASSYAWTDNYGYTF; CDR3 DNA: TGTGCCAGCAGTTACGCCTGGACAGACAACTATGGCTACACCTTC
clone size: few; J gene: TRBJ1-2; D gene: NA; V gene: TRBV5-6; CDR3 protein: CASSLVSSPRTNYGYTF; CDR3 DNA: TGTGCCAGCAGCTTGGTATCTTCTCCCCGGACAAACTATGGCTACACCTTC
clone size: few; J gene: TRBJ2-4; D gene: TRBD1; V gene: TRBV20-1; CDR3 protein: CSARDRGTKNIQYF; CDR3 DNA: TGCAGTGCGCGGGACAGGGGCACCAAAAACATTCAGTACTTC